The 24 T cell receptor beta chains below were found in one sample sequenced in a study of T cell responses to AZD1222 COVID-19 vaccine. Using immunoSEQ multiplex PCR, the repertoire was profiled, and TCRdb retains in-frame clones only, with some absent. Of 95,000 or so clones listed, 89% were seen once; the top ten hold roughly 2.8%. Here the sequenced sample was peripheral blood, taken on day 0 of MenACWY control vaccination. The receptors originated from an adult in good health.

The chain recombines TRBV7-9 with TRBJ1-5; D unresolved. V was clipped by 5 bases and J by 0 bases, with 8 bases between them. Germline-derived CDR1 and CDR2 are SEHNR and FQNEAQ (reference sequence). CDR3 length equals 14 residues. The CDR3 DNA follows: TGTGCCAGCAGCCCCAGTGATAGCAATCAGCCCCAGCATTTT. Protein: CASSPSDSNQPQHF.

This sequence joins TRBV30 and TRBJ2-7, with a possible D match to TRBD1 (5 bases). V gave up 1 base and J gave up 2 bases, with 9 bases separating them. CDR3 length equals 13 residues. CDR1 and CDR2 from the germline V gene are GTSNPN and SVGIG (reference sequence). The CDR3 loop reads CAWSGTGPYEQYF. The CDR3 DNA is TGTGCCTGGAGTGGAACAGGTCCCTACGAGCAGTACTTC.

This rearrangement joins TRBV2 to TRBJ2-2; either TRBD1 or TRBD2 may fit D (6 bases each). The length of the CDR3 is 13 residues. Germline CDR1 and CDR2: SNHLY and FYNNEI. Deletions cut 7 bases from V and 6 bases from J, with 12 bases between. CDR3 in DNA: TGTGCCAGCACCGGGGGACAAGCCGGGGAGCTGTTTTTT. Translating it yields CASTGGQAGELFF.

The chain recombines TRBV7-2 with TRBJ2-7, with TRBD1 matching over 9 bases. V was pared by 5 bases and J by 6 bases, with 8 bases of the junction left unmatched. The CDR3 consists of 14 residues. CDR1 is SGHTA, CDR2 FQGNSA, per germline. Here the CDR3 reads CASSVSGTGIEQYF. The CDR3 nucleotides are TGTGCCAGCAGCGTATCCGGGACAGGGATCGAGCAGTACTTC.

The chain has TRBV27 and TRBJ1-2, with TRBD1 as a possible D gene (5 bases). The CDR3 contains 13 residues. Germline values: CDR1 MNHEY, CDR2 SMNVEV (reference sequence). Trimming pared 2 bases from V and 7 bases from J, leaving 11 bases between. The CDR3 nucleotides are TGTGCCAGCAGTTTAGCAGGGCAAAGTGGCTACACCTTC. Translation: CASSLAGQSGYTF.

The gene calls are TRBV11-1 and TRBJ1-3, with TRBD1 matching 10 bases. CDR1 is SGHAT and CDR2 is FQDESV in the germline V gene (reference sequence). The CDR3 is 16 residues long. J lost 4 bases, V lost 5 bases, and 8 bases had no gene match. DNA for the CDR3: TGTGCCAGCAGCGCCGGCGGGACAGGGGAAGGAAACACCATATATTTT. Amino acid sequence: CASSAGGTGEGNTIYF.

V is TRBV6-2 or TRBV6-3 and J is TRBJ1-5; maybe TRBD1 (6 bases). V lost 5 bases and J 6 bases, leaving 14 bases between the germline ends. Germline assignment: CDR1 MNHEY and CDR2 SVGEGT. The CDR3 has 14 amino acids. The CDR3 sequence is CASSVDTGFQPQHF. The CDR3 DNA sequence: TGTGCCAGCAGTGTCGATACAGGGTTTCAGCCCCAGCATTTT.

This sequence joins TRBV7-2 and TRBJ1-1, with TRBD1 as a possible D gene (5 bases). The germline V gene encodes CDR1 SGHTA and CDR2 FQGNSA. V lost 6 bases to trimming and J lost 5 bases, with 13 bases between them. The CDR3 has 13 residues. The CDR3 loop is CASSGTRGTEAFF. In nucleotides, the CDR3 is TGTGCCAGCAGTGGGACTCGGGGGACTGAAGCTTTCTTT.

V usage is TRBV3-1 (or the pseudogene TRBV3-2) and J usage is TRBJ2-5; D gene unclear. V lost 3 bases, J lost 5 bases, and 4 bases lay in between. CDR1 and CDR2 (germline): LGHDT, YNNKEL (reference sequence). The CDR3 extends over 11 amino acids. CDR3 in amino acids: CASSQTETQYF. In DNA form, the CDR3 reads TGTGCCAGCAGCCAGACCGAGACCCAGTACTTC.

This clone was counted a few times. The rearrangement links TRBV11-2 to TRBJ1-5; D is undetermined. Per the germline V gene, CDR1 is SGHAT and CDR2 is FQNNGV. The CDR3 totals 14 residues. V lost 1 base, J lost 4 bases, and 8 bases lay in between. The CDR3 DNA is TGTGCCAGCAGCTTAGTTTCAGTGAATCAGCCCCAGCATTTT. As protein: CASSLVSVNQPQHF.

V gene TRBV6-5 combines with J gene TRBJ2-7; 9 nucleotides align to TRBD2. Germline V gene data show CDR1 as MNHEY and CDR2 as SVGAGI. Losses at the gene ends were 6 bases for V and 3 bases for J; bases not matched to a gene: 6. The CDR3 extends over 14 amino acids. CDR3 loop: CASSVAGEVYEQYF. The CDR3, as DNA: TGTGCCAGCAGCGTAGCGGGGGAGGTCTACGAGCAGTACTTC.

This clone was observed once. This chain connects TRBV4-2 to TRBJ2-4; no clear D gene. V gave up 0 bases and J gave up 6 bases, with 12 bases separating them. Germline-derived CDR1 and CDR2 are LGHNA and YNFKEQ. CDR3 size: 15 residues. The CDR3 nucleotides are TGTGCCAGCAGCCAAGATCGGGCGTCAGGAAACATTCAGTACTTC. Protein sequence: CASSQDRASGNIQYF.

V gene TRBV7-9 combines with J gene TRBJ1-1; the match to TRBD1 covers 7 bases. V lost 5 bases, J lost 4 bases, and 4 bases stayed unmatched. Germline CDR1 and CDR2: SEHNR and FQNEAQ (reference sequence). The CDR3 contains 13 residues. DNA for the CDR3: TGTGCCAGCAGCCAAGCAGGGGGCACTGAAGCTTTCTTT. It translates to CASSQAGGTEAFF.

This chain connects TRBV28 to TRBJ1-2; 7 bases are a match to TRBD1. Germline V lookup: CDR1 MDHEN, CDR2 SYDVKM. This CDR3 has 15 amino acids. With V trimmed by 5 bases and J by 3 bases, 9 bases remained unmatched. CDR3 sequence reads: CASSGQATPYYGYTF. The CDR3 coding sequence is TGTGCCAGCAGTGGACAGGCCACACCATACTATGGCTACACCTTC.

The chain joins TRBV19 to TRBJ2-1; 9 bases agree with TRBD1. The CDR3 contains 14 residues. The V and J ends lost 3 bases and 6 bases, in that order; junction bases with no gene match: 3. The germline gives CDR1 LNHDA, CDR2 SQIVND (reference sequence). CDR3 nucleotides: TGTGCCAGTAGTATGACAGGGGGGGTCAATGAGCAGTTCTTC. It is translated as CASSMTGGVNEQFF. The whole variable domain, remainder taken from reference TRBV19 and TRBJ2-1, is DGGITQSPKYLFRKEGQNVTLSCEQNLNHDAMYWYRQDPGQGLRLIYYSQIVNDFQKGDIAEGYSVSREKKESFPLTVTSAQKNPTAFYLCASSMTGGVNEQFFGPGTRLTVL.

This chain links TRBV13 with TRBJ2-1, with 7 bases that match TRBD1. The CDR3 is 13 amino acids. V was clipped by 3 bases and J by 5 bases; unmatched bases: 1. The V gene's germline CDR1 is PRHDT and CDR2 FYEKMQ (reference sequence). CDR3 in amino acids: CASSFQGDNEQFF. The CDR3 DNA sequence: TGTGCCAGCAGCTTTCAGGGGGACAATGAGCAGTTCTTC.

The chain combines TRBV6-5 with TRBJ1-1; D might be TRBD1 (5 bases). Trimming removed 10 bases from V and 6 bases from J, with 18 bases in between. The CDR3 contains 13 residues. The V gene's germline CDR1 is MNHEY and CDR2 SVGAGI. CDR3 amino acids: CAILQVVRAEAFF. CDR3 nucleotide sequence: TGTGCCATCTTACAGGTAGTTAGGGCTGAAGCTTTCTTT.

The genes are TRBV15 and TRBJ2-5; possible D gene TRBD1, 5 bases. V lost 3 bases to trimming and J lost 3 bases, with 8 bases between them. CDR3 size: 13 residues. CDR1 and CDR2 (germline): LNHNV, YYDKDF (reference sequence). CDR3 region: CATSRTVKETQYF. In DNA, the CDR3 is TGTGCCACCAGCAGGACAGTAAAAGAGACCCAGTACTTC.

This clone was found once. The gene calls are TRBV29-1 and TRBJ1-6; TRBD1 agrees at 7 bases. The CDR3 is 14 amino acids. V gave up 7 bases and J gave up 6 bases; unmatched junction bases: 9. Germline CDR1 and CDR2: SQVTM and ANQGSEA. CDR3 protein: CSAKGQAPNSPLHF. CDR3 nucleotides: TGCAGCGCGAAAGGACAGGCCCCTAATTCACCCCTCCACTTT.

The chain combines TRBV7-9 with TRBJ2-7, with D uncertain. The ends were cut back, 5 bases at V and 4 bases at J, with 6 bases in the middle. Per germline, CDR1 SEHNR and CDR2 FQNEAQ (reference sequence). This CDR3 is built from 11 residues. This CDR3 is CASSESYEQYF. The CDR3 DNA sequence: TGTGCCAGCAGCGAGTCATACGAGCAGTACTTC.

The chain carries TRBV4-2 and TRBJ1-5; D remains ambiguous. The CDR3 contains 13 residues. Germline V gene lookup returns CDR1 LGHNA and CDR2 YNFKEQ. The ends were cut back, 4 bases at V and 4 bases at J, with 8 bases in the middle. CDR3 amino acids: CASSRQWNQPQHF. Written as DNA, the CDR3 is TGTGCCAGCAGCCGGCAGTGGAATCAGCCCCAGCATTTT.

The chain couples TRBV11-1 to TRBJ2-7, with 8 bases lining up with TRBD1. J was trimmed by 3 bases and V by 9 bases; bases with no gene match: 7. Per the germline V gene, CDR1 is SGHAT and CDR2 is FQDESV (reference sequence). The CDR3 totals 13 residues. CDR3 in amino acids: CASSRDRHYEQYF. Written as DNA, the CDR3 is TGTGCCAGTTCGAGGGACAGGCACTACGAGCAGTACTTC.

Only a few counts were recorded for this clone. The same CDR3 also results from other DNA sequences found in this sample. The V and J genes are TRBV11-3 and TRBJ1-1, with a possible D match to TRBD1 (5 bases). Germline V gene data show CDR1 as SGHNT and CDR2 as YENEEA. Trimming cost V 1 base and J 0 bases, with 9 bases left between them. The CDR3 spans 15 residues. CDR3 amino acids: CASSLGAGMNTEAFF. In nucleotides, the CDR3 is TGTGCCAGCAGCTTAGGAGCAGGGATGAACACTGAAGCTTTCTTT.

A note on this clone: Relative to the germline gene, one junction end is altered; a read error may explain this. This chain joins TRBV5-6 and TRBJ1-1; D may be TRBD1 (5 bases). This CDR3 has 12 residues. Germline CDR1 SGHDT, CDR2 YYEEEE. CDR3 residues: CASNLARAEAFF. CDR3 nucleotides: TGTGCCAGCAACTTGGCCAGGGCTGAAGCTTTCTTT.